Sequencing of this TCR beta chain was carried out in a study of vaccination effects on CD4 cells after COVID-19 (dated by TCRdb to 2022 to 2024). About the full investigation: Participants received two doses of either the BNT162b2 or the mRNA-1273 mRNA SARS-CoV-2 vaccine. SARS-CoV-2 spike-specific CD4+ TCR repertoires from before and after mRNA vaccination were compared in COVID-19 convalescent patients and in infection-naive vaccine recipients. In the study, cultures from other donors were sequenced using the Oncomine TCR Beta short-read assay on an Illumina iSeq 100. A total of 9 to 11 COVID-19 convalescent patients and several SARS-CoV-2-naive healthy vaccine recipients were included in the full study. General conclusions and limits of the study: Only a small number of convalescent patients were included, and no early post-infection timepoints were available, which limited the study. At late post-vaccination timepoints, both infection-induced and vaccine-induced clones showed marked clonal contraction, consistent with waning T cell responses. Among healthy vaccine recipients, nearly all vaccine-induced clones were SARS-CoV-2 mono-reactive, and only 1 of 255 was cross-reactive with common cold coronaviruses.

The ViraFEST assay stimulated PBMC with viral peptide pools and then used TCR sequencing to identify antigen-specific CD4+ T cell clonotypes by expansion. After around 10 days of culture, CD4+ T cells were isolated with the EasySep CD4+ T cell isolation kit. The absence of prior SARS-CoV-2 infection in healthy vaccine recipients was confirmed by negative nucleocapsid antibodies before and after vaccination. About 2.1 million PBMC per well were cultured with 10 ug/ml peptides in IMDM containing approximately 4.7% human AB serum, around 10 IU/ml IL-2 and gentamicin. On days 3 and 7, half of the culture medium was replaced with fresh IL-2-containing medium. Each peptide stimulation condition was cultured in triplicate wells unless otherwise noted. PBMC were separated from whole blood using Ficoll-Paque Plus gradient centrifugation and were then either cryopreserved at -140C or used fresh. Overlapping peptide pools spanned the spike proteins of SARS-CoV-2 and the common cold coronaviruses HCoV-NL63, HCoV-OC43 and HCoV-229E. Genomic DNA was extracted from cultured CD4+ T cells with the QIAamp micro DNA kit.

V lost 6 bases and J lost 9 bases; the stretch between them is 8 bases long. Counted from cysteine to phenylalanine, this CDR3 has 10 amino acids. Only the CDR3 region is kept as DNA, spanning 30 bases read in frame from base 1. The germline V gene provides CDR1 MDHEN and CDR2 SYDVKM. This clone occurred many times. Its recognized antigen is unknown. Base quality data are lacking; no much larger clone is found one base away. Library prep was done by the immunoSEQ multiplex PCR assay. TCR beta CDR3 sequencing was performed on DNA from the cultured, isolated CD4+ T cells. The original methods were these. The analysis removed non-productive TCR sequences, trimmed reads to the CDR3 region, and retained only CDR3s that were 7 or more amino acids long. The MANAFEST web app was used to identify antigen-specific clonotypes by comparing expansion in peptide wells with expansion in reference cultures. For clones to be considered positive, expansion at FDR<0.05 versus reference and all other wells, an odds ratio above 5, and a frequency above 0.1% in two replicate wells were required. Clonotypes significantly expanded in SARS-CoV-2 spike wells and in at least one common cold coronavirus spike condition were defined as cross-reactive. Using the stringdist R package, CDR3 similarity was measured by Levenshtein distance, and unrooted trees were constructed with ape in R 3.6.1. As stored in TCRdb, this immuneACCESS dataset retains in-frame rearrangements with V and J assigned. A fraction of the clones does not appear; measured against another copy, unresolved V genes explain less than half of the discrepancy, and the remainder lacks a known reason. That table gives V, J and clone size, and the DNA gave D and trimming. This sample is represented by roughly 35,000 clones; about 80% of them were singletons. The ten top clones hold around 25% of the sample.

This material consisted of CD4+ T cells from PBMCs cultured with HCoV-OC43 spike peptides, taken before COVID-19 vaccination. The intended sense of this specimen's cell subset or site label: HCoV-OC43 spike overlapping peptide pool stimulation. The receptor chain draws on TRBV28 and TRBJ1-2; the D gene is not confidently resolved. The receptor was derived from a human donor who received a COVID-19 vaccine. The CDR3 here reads CASSRASYTF. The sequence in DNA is TGTGCCAGCAGCCGGGCGAGCTACACCTTC.